This T cell receptor (beta chain) stems from a study of cytotoxic CD8 clonotypes in ibrutinib-treated CLL. Study overall: Mean values per sample were 255,043 productive templates and 75,000 to 100,000 productive rearrangements.

Study-level points and caveats: Clonality, elevated at ibrutinib response, dropped back toward baseline at progression. Treatment left the uncommon public clonotypes either contracted or stable in frequency.

Libraries of TCR beta were made from 1.5 to 2 micrograms of genomic DNA that came from cryopreserved PBMCs. Sequencing used immunoSEQ multiplex PCR; TCRdb keeps in-frame clones, though not all of them. This sample has about 140,000 clones, with around 84% found just once. Remarks on this clone: Its antigen is not identified.

This clonotype was sampled from a human donor with chronic lymphocytic leukemia. The source material was PBMCs, sampled after 36 months of ibrutinib treatment.

This chain's CDR3 is CASSSVPGDNEQFF. CDR3 DNA: TGTGCCAGCAGCTCCGTCCCCGGTGACAATGAGCAGTTCTTC. The chain recombines TRBV7-8 with TRBJ2-1; D remains unclear. Germline V gene lookup returns CDR1 SGHVS and CDR2 FQNEAQ. V was clipped by 4 bases and J by 5 bases, with 12 bases between them. This CDR3 region has 14 residues.